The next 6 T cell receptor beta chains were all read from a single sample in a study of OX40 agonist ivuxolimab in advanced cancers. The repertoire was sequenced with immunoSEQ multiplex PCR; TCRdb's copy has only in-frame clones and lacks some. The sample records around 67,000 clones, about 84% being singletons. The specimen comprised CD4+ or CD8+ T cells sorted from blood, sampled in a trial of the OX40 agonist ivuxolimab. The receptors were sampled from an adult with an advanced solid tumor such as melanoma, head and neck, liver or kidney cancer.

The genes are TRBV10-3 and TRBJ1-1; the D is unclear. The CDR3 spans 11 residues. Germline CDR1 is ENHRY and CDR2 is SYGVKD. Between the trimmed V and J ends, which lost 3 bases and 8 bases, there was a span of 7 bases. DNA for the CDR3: TGTGCCATCAGTGATGCTCGGGAAGCTTTCTTT. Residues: CAISDAREAFF.

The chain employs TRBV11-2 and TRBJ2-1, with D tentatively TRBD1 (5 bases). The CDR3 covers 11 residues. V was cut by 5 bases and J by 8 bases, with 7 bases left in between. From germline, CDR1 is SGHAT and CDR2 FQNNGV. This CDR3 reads CASSQGDEQFF. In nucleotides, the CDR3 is TGTGCCAGCAGCCAAGGGGATGAGCAGTTCTTC.

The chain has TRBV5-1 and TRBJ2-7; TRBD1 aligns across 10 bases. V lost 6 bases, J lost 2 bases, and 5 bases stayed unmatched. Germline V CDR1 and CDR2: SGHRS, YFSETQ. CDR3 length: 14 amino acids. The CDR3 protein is CASTLGTGAYEQYF. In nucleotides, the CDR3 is TGCGCCAGCACCCTCGGGACAGGGGCCTACGAGCAGTACTTC.

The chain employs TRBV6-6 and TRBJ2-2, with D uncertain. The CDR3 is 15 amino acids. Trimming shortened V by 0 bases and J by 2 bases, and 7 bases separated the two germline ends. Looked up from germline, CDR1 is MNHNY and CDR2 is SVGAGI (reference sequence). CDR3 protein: CASSYSDHNTGELFF. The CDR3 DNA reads TGTGCCAGCAGTTACTCGGATCACAACACCGGGGAGCTGTTTTTT.

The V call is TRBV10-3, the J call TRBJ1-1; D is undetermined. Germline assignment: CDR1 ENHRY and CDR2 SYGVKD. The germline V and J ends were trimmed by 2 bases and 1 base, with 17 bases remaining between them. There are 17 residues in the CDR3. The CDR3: CAISEKGMALTNTEAFF. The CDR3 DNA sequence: TGTGCCATCAGTGAGAAGGGTATGGCACTGACGAACACTGAAGCTTTCTTT.

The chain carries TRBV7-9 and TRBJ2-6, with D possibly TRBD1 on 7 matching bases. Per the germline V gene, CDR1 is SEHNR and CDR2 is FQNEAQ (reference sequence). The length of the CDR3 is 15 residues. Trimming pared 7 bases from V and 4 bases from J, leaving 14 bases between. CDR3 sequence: CASTSGGRGANVLTF. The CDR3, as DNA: TGTGCCAGCACCTCAGGGGGGCGCGGGGCCAACGTCCTGACTTTC. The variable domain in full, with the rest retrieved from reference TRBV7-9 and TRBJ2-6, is DTGVSQNPRHKITKRGQNVTFRCDPISEHNRLYWYRQTLGQGPEFLTYFQNEAQLEKSRLLSDRFSAERPKGSFSTLEIQRTEQGDSAMYLCASTSGGRGANVLTFGAGSRLTVL.